Below, one TCR beta chain is given with its context. This receptor's antigen is unknown. No much larger clone exists at a distance of one base, and base qualities are not known. The library was built by means of PCR. Sequenced on an Illumina HiSeq 2500. Molecular barcoding was employed in the preparation of TCR libraries, with unique molecular identifiers being used to normalize TCRbeta repertoire quantification. Using fastp trimming at Q25 and MiXCR clonotype assembly, TCRdb reanalyzed the public sequencing data and kept in-frame beta chains. When rows share a CDR3 protein, they turn into one entry using the most common DNA and genes. The sample table shows approximately 240,000 distinct CDR3 sequences, and around 10% are seen once. Less than 8% of the sample is held by the ten biggest clonotypes. The source of the sample is a study of T-cell reconstitution after alpha-beta-depleted transplantation in children (dated by TCRdb to about 2016). Context from the whole study: The study quantitatively tracked T-cell immune reconstitution after TCRalphabeta/CD19-depleted allogeneic hematopoietic cell transplantation in children using TCR repertoire profiling.

The CDR3 has 14 amino acids, counting the end cysteine and phenylalanine. Here the CDR3 DNA is all that survives: 42 bases in frame from base 1. Trimming takes 3 bases off V and 6 bases off J; junction bases not matched to a gene: 11. As encoded in the germline V gene (reference sequence), CDR1 is DFQATT while CDR2 is SNEGSKA. This TCR came from a human donor who donated a stem cell graft to a child with acute lymphoblastic leukemia. The rearranged chain carries TRBV20-1 and TRBJ2-7, and 7 bases in between align with TRBD1. This specimen was PBMCs from the stem cell graft donor, taken from the stem cell graft. Here is the DNA: TGCAGTGCTAGGTCCAACAGGGGTGCGGGCGAGCAGTACTTC. It translates to CSARSNRGAGEQYF.